This T cell receptor (beta chain) emerged from a study of siplizumab effects on memory and regulatory T cells. Findings of the study overall: Under siplizumab, alloreactive sequences traced to unstimulated CD4+ memory cells were significantly reduced. Proliferating CD4+ or CD8+ clones, roughly 80-96% of them, lacked an assignable naive or memory phenotype. On average, under 75% of mappable alloreactive CD4+ clones were Treg-derived under siplizumab, against 25% to 30% in controls.

A remark on this clone: As yet, its antigen is unknown.

Germline CDR1 is SQVTM and CDR2 is ANQGSEA. CDR3 length equals 14 residues. V dropped 4 bases and J dropped 4 bases, with 16 bases sitting between them. Here immunoSEQ multiplex PCR was the method, and the copy in TCRdb shows in-frame clones only, minus some. Of about 110,000 clones in the sample, roughly 92% are singletons; the top ten hold roughly 1.4%. The chain has TRBV29-1 and TRBJ1-2; maybe TRBD1 (5 bases). The specimen was CD4+ T cells sorted from blood. This receptor was obtained from a human donor in good health. The CDR3 DNA sequence: TGCAGCGTTGTTACGGAGAGGGACCTCTATGGCTACACCTTC. Amino acids: CSVVTERDLYGYTF. The full variable domain, in which reference TRBV29-1 and TRBJ1-2 provide the parts outside the CDR3, is SAVISQKPSRDICQRGTSLTIQCQVDSQVTMMFWYRQQPGQSLTLIATANQGSEATYESGFVIDKFPISRPNLTFSTLTVSNMSPEDSSIYLCSVVTERDLYGYTFGSGTRLTVV.